The 26 T cell receptor beta chains below were found in one sample sequenced in a study of immune heterogeneity within non-small cell lung tumors. Multiplex PCR (32 V and 13 J primers) was used to amplify the TCR beta CDR3. TCRdb processed the multiplex PCR reads anew with MiXCR; each CDR3 protein has one entry. Among 9,000 to 13,000 distinct CDR3 sequences, roughly 26% were seen once, and the ten largest hold over 10%. Genomic DNA extracted from bulk tumor tissue served as template. A total of 600 ng was used per sample. Biopsies, several per primary tumor and spaced far apart, were collected during surgery. The cohort was untreated, with newly diagnosed non-small cell lung cancer undergoing curative surgery. Sample: lung tumor tissue. These receptors came from a man aged 45 to 65 with non-small cell lung cancer.

This chain connects TRBV7-9 to TRBJ2-7, with D uncertain. The V end was cut by 5 bases, the J end by 5 bases, with 16 bases between. The CDR3 sequence is 14 residues long. Germline CDR1 is SEHNR and CDR2 is FQNEAQ (reference sequence). The CDR3 loop is CASSPSLSKHEQYF. CDR3 bases: TGTGCCAGCAGCCCCAGCTTGAGCAAGCACGAGCAGTACTTC. The whole variable domain, filled in from reference TRBV7-9 and TRBJ2-7, reads DTGVSQNPRHKITKRGQNVTFRCDPISEHNRLYWYRQTLGQGPEFLTYFQNEAQLEKSRLLSDRFSAERPKGSFSTLEIQRTEQGDSAMYLCASSPSLSKHEQYFGPGTRLTVT.

On this clonotype: A clone one base away is much larger, so this may be a read error. This CDR3 reads CSARIGAIKETQYF. Written as DNA, the CDR3 is TGCAGTGCCCGGATCGGGGCCATCAAGGAGACCCAGTACTTC. The chain carries TRBV20-1 and TRBJ2-5, with D perhaps TRBD1 or TRBD2 (5 bases each). This CDR3 has 14 amino acids. The germline gives CDR1 DFQATT, CDR2 SNEGSKA (reference sequence). Trimming took off 6 bases at V and 5 bases at J, with 19 bases between the two ends.

On this clonotype: A much more abundant neighbour one base away suggests this may be a read error. The CDR3 does not end in the conserved phenylalanine or tryptophan, so this is likely a read error. V usage is TRBV6-1 and J usage is TRBJ1-2; 7 bases fit TRBD1. Germline values: CDR1 MNHNS, CDR2 SASEGT. The V segment lost 3 bases and the J segment 2 bases; nucleotides outside the gene matches: 0. This CDR3 has 13 amino acids. For the CDR3, the DNA is TGTGCCAGCAGTGAGGGACAGAACTATGGCTACACCATC. Translation: CASSEGQNYGYTI.

In this sample, this clonotype turned up many times. The chain recombines TRBV30 with TRBJ1-5, with a possible D match to TRBD1 (5 bases). The germline CDR1 and CDR2 sequences are GTSNPN and SVGIG (reference sequence). Trimming took 2 bases from V and 1 from J, leaving 12 bases between them. The CDR3 totals 15 residues. The CDR3 here is CAWSPAGRSNQPQHF. The CDR3 bases are TGTGCCTGGAGTCCCGCAGGGCGAAGCAATCAGCCCCAGCATTTT.

In its sample, this clonotype is medium-sized. V gene TRBV19 combines with J gene TRBJ1-2; TRBD1 is a possible D gene (6 bases). The germline V gene encodes CDR1 LNHDA and CDR2 SQIVND (reference sequence). Trimming removed 4 bases at V and 6 bases at J, with 15 bases between. The length of the CDR3 is 14 residues. The CDR3 region is CASSTPQGPDGYTF. The CDR3 DNA reads TGTGCCAGTAGTACCCCACAGGGACCTGATGGCTACACCTTC.

This clonotype occurred a few times. The chain's CDR3 is CAWKIPGAGNTIYF. In DNA, the CDR3 is TGTGCCTGGAAAATCCCGGGGGCGGGAAACACCATATATTTT. V usage is TRBV30 and J usage is TRBJ1-3; maybe TRBD1 (6 bases). The germline V gene has CDR1 GTSNPN and CDR2 SVGIG (reference sequence). This CDR3 is 14 amino acids long. Trimming shortened V by 4 bases and J by 4 bases, and 14 bases separated the two germline ends. Combining the CDR3 with reference TRBV30 and TRBJ1-3 gives the whole variable domain SQTIHQWPATLVQPVGSPLSLECTVEGTSNPNLYWYRQAAGRGLQLLFYSVGIGQISSEVPQNLSASRPQDRQFILSSKKLLLSDSGFYLCAWKIPGAGNTIYFGEGSWLTVV.

As to this clonotype: This sequence may be a read error, since a much larger clone differs from it by one base. The conserved closing phenylalanine or tryptophan is absent in this CDR3, likely reflecting a read error. CDR3 protein: CASSEGSDYNEQFL. CDR3 nucleotide sequence: TGTGCCAGCAGTGAGGGTAGCGACTACAATGAGCAGTTCTTA. This chain links TRBV6-4 with TRBJ2-1; weak D call: TRBD2 (5 bases). V lost 3 bases to trimming and J lost 3 bases, with 9 bases between them. Germline V gene sequence: CDR1 MRHNA, CDR2 SNTAGT. CDR3 length equals 14 residues.

The J gene is TRBJ1-4, the V gene TRBV7-9, with unresolved D. CDR3 length: 16 residues. V gave up 0 bases and J gave up 5 bases, with 13 bases separating them. Germline CDR1 and CDR2: SEHNR and FQNEAQ (reference sequence). The CDR3 DNA reads TGTGCCAGCAGCTTAGCCCCCTCCCGTACAAATGAAAAACTGTTTTTT. It is translated as CASSLAPSRTNEKLFF.

The chain combines TRBV19 with TRBJ1-2; D gene uncertain. Per germline, CDR1 LNHDA and CDR2 SQIVND (reference sequence). The CDR3 extends over 12 amino acids. The V gene lost 8 bases and the J gene lost 7 bases, with 14 bases spanning the gap. DNA for the CDR3: TGTGCCAGTGAGGAGGGAGAGCGTGGCTACACCTTC. It codes for CASEEGERGYTF.

This clonotype qualifies as medium-sized. The chain links TRBV28 to TRBJ2-1, with D perhaps matching TRBD1 or TRBD2 (7 bases each). The V end lost 3 bases, the J end lost 7 bases, and 22 bases lay between the germline ends. CDR3 length equals 17 residues. The germline CDR1 and CDR2 sequences are MDHEN and SYDVKM. CDR3 bases: TGTGCCAGCAGTTTTAGCTTCGTGGCAGGGGGAGGGAATGAGCAGTTCTTC. Its translation is CASSFSFVAGGGNEQFF.

V gene TRBV9 combines with J gene TRBJ1-6, with 8 positions matching TRBD1. Per germline, CDR1 SGDLS and CDR2 YYNGEE. Trimming at V came to 0 bases and at J to 7 bases, leaving 3 bases not matched to a gene. The CDR3 totals 15 residues. The chain's CDR3 is CASSVDRGGNSPLHF. CDR3 sequence (DNA): TGTGCCAGCAGCGTAGACAGGGGGGGGAATTCACCCCTCCACTTT.

This clonotype appeared many times. The chain links TRBV15 to TRBJ2-1; 13 nucleotides align to TRBD2. Germline V gives CDR1 LNHNV, CDR2 YYDKDF (reference sequence). The CDR3 has 14 amino acids. V was pared by 5 bases and J by 12 bases, with 7 bases of the junction left unmatched. The CDR3 nucleotides read TGTGCCACCAGCCCCGGGACTAGCGGGGTTGGGCAGTTCTTC. The encoded protein is CATSPGTSGVGQFF.

This clonotype has ten or more counts. This chain uses TRBV6-1 with TRBJ2-7, with 9 bases lining up with TRBD1. CDR1 MNHNS and CDR2 SASEGT come from the germline V gene. With V trimmed by 5 bases and J by 0 bases, 8 bases remained unmatched. This CDR3 spans 16 amino acids. The CDR3 region is CASSYARTGDSYEQYF. As DNA, the CDR3 is TGTGCCAGCAGTTACGCACGGACAGGGGACTCCTACGAGCAGTACTTC.

The count of this clonotype is one. Just one base apart from a much larger clone, this may be a read error. The chain couples TRBV5-1 to TRBJ1-2; TRBD1 is a possible D gene (5 bases). Per germline, CDR1 SGHRS and CDR2 YFSETQ. There are 18 residues in the CDR3. CDR3 DNA sequence: TGCGCCAGCAGCCCCACCAGCGGGGCGGAGGGTTCCGCATATGTCTACACCTTC. It codes for CASSPTSGAEGSAYVYTF.

This clonotype was found a few times. The chain uses TRBV20-1 and TRBJ2-5; a possible D gene is TRBD1 (5 bases). Germline CDR1 reads DFQATT; CDR2 reads SNEGSKA (reference sequence). The V and J ends lost 6 bases and 1 base respectively, with 15 bases between them. The CDR3 is 14 residues long. DNA for the CDR3: TGCAGTGCCTCGCAAGGGGTGAGCCAAGAGACCCAGTACTTC. Translated: CSASQGVSQETQYF.

This clonotype is judged medium-sized (0.01 to 0.1%). J is TRBJ2-1 and V is TRBV19; TRBD2 aligns across 9 bases. This CDR3 is built from 14 residues. Germline V lookup: CDR1 LNHDA, CDR2 SQIVND (reference sequence). Trimming cost V 5 bases and J 9 bases; bases outside gene matches: 8. In nucleotides, the CDR3 is TGTGCCAGTAGTTATAGCGGGAGTTCCACTGAGCAGTTCTTC. Translated: CASSYSGSSTEQFF.

Remarks on this clonotype: A read error may account for a junction end that differs from germline. V is TRBV7-6 and J is TRBJ1-4; D remains ambiguous. Germline CDR1 reads SGHVS; CDR2 reads FNYEAQ. The CDR3 consists of 14 residues. CDR3 in amino acids: CASSLMATNGKLFF. CDR3 nucleotide sequence: TGTGCCAGCAGCTTAATGGCAACTAATGGAAAACTGTTTTTT.

This clonotype ranks as medium-sized. At one end, the junction sequence differs from germline, possibly due to a read error. CDR3 nucleotides: TGTGCCAGCAGTGAATGGGACAGCGTGAACTTC. This sequence encodes CASSEWDSVNF. This chain connects TRBV6-1 to TRBJ2-7; TRBD1 matches 7 bases. The germline gives CDR1 MNHNS, CDR2 SASEGT. The CDR3 extends over 11 amino acids.

This clonotype is medium-sized within its sample. The rearrangement links TRBV12-3 or TRBV12-4 to TRBJ1-1, with D possibly being TRBD1 (6 bases). The CDR3 runs to 13 residues. The V and J ends lost 4 bases and 3 bases respectively, with 9 bases between them. CDR3 region: CASSSGQYTEAFF. The CDR3 DNA reads as TGTGCCAGCAGTTCCGGACAGTACACTGAAGCTTTCTTT.

The gene calls are TRBV5-4 and TRBJ1-3; no clear D. Germline CDR1 is SGHNT and CDR2 is YYREEE (reference sequence). Trimming cost V 1 base and J 0 bases, with 8 bases left between them. This CDR3 spans 15 amino acids. This chain's CDR3 is CASSLFSSSGNTIYF. The CDR3 DNA is TGTGCCAGCAGCTTGTTTTCGAGCTCTGGAAACACCATATATTTT. Complete variable domain (other parts from reference TRBV5-4 and TRBJ1-3): ETGVTQSPTHLIKTRGQQVTLRCSSQSGHNTVSWYQQALGQGPQFIFQYYREEENGRGNFPPRFSGLQFPNYSSELNVNALELDDSALYLCASSLFSSSGNTIYFGEGSWLTVV.

The chain joins TRBV20-1 to TRBJ2-2, with D possibly being TRBD1 or TRBD2 (5 bases each). V was clipped by 2 bases and J by 0 bases, with 22 bases between them. This CDR3 has 19 amino acids. The germline gives CDR1 DFQATT, CDR2 SNEGSKA (reference sequence). CDR3 nucleotides: TGCAGTGCTAGACCCACCGGGGCTATCAGAATTGCGAACACCGGGGAGCTGTTTTTT. It specifies CSARPTGAIRIANTGELFF.

Of note for this clonotype: A much larger clonotype is one base distant, so this may be a read error. The chain joins TRBV5-1 to TRBJ1-5, with no clear D. This CDR3 is built from 13 residues. From germline, CDR1 is SGHRS and CDR2 YFSETQ. V shed 4 bases and J shed 6 bases, with 11 bases lying between them. CDR3 region: CASSLSSCQPQHF. DNA of the CDR3: TGCGCCAGCAGCCTCAGTAGTTGTCAGCCCCAGCATTTT.

This clonotype was counted ten times or more. The chain couples TRBV20-1 to TRBJ1-2, with D unclear. This CDR3 has 12 amino acids. V lost 5 bases to trimming and J lost 5 bases, with 12 bases between them. Germline V lookup: CDR1 DFQATT, CDR2 SNEGSKA (reference sequence). The CDR3 loop is CSAGRTAYGYTF. For the CDR3, the DNA is TGCAGTGCTGGTCGGACGGCTTATGGCTACACCTTC.

V and J are TRBV28 and TRBJ1-1; D is undetermined. The germline gives CDR1 MDHEN, CDR2 SYDVKM. Deletions cut 8 bases from V and 3 bases from J, with 13 bases between. The CDR3 has 13 amino acids. As DNA, the CDR3 is TGTGCCAGCGGCCGGGCGGTTGACACTGAAGCTTTCTTT. Residues: CASGRAVDTEAFF. The full variable domain, its missing parts supplied by reference TRBV28 and TRBJ1-1, is DVKVTQSSRYLVKRTGEKVFLECVQDMDHENMFWYRQDPGLGLRLIYFSYDVKMKEKGDIPEGYSVSREKKERFSLILESASTNQTSMYLCASGRAVDTEAFFGQGTRLTVV.

The V gene is TRBV28, the J gene TRBJ1-2, with D perhaps TRBD1 (5 bases). The ends were cut back, 3 bases at V and 2 bases at J, with 10 bases in the middle. The CDR3 length is 14 residues. Germline V gene data show CDR1 as MDHEN and CDR2 as SYDVKM. CDR3 amino acids: CASSFWDSNYGYTF. CDR3 nucleotide sequence: TGTGCCAGCAGTTTCTGGGACTCGAACTATGGCTACACCTTC.

On this clonotype itself: The junction differs from germline at one of its ends, possibly a read error. The rearrangement joins TRBV4-1 to TRBJ2-7; either TRBD1 or TRBD2 may fit D (5 bases each). This CDR3 spans 15 amino acids. The germline CDR1 and CDR2 sequences are MGHRA and YSYEKL. The CDR3 spells CASSEEGPSPYEQYF. CDR3 bases: TGCGCCAGCAGCGAAGAGGGGCCTAGCCCCTACGAGCAGTACTTC.